The 14 T cell receptor beta chains listed next were all sequenced from one sample in a study of cytomegalovirus exposure and HLA in healthy donors. Generated by immunoSEQ multiplex PCR, the TCRdb table keeps only in-frame clones and is missing some. The profile shows over 50,000 clones, 95% to 97% of them singletons. The sequenced sample was PBMCs. The receptors here all came from a woman aged 18-30 years in good health and CMV-seronegative.

The chain links TRBV5-1 to TRBJ2-5; TRBD1 aligns across 7 bases. The CDR3 runs 15 residues. V lost 4 bases, J lost 0 bases, and 6 bases stayed unmatched. From germline, CDR1 is SGHRS and CDR2 YFSETQ. The CDR3 DNA is TGCGCCAGCAGCGCCGGGACAGCGTACCAAGAGACCCAGTACTTC. It yields the protein CASSAGTAYQETQYF.

CDR3 region: CASRRREGMNTEAFF. The CDR3 nucleotides read TGTGCCAGCAGACGGCGGGAGGGGATGAACACTGAAGCTTTCTTT. The rearrangement links TRBV5-4 to TRBJ1-1; the D gene is possibly TRBD1 (5 bases). The CDR3 is 15 amino acids. V was trimmed by 5 bases and J by 0 bases, leaving 14 bases between them. Germline lookup yields CDR1 SGHNT and CDR2 YYREEE (reference sequence).

The chain carries TRBV25-1 and TRBJ1-1; D unclear. Germline V gene lookup returns CDR1 MGHDK and CDR2 SYGVNS. The V gene lost 3 bases and the J gene lost 8 bases, with 7 bases spanning the gap. The CDR3 is 11 amino acids. CDR3: CASSERLEAFF. CDR3 coding DNA: TGTGCCAGCAGTGAGAGACTAGAAGCTTTCTTT.

This clone was counted only a few times. The rearrangement links TRBV30 to TRBJ2-7; D is possibly TRBD1 (7 bases). V gave up 0 bases and J gave up 5 bases, with 17 bases separating them. The germline V gene has CDR1 GTSNPN and CDR2 SVGIG (reference sequence). The CDR3 totals 15 residues. The CDR3 region is CAWSVRFRGVHEQYF. In nucleotides, the CDR3 is TGTGCCTGGAGTGTACGGTTCAGGGGGGTTCACGAGCAGTACTTC.

The genes are TRBV18 and TRBJ2-7, with 14 bases lining up with TRBD2. The CDR3 has 17 amino acids. Germline V CDR1 and CDR2: KGHSH, LQKENI. Losses at the gene ends were 3 bases for V and 9 bases for J; bases not matched to a gene: 13. CDR3 residues: CASSPTGPGTSGRGQYF. CDR3 sequence (DNA): TGTGCCAGCTCACCCACTGGCCCCGGGACTAGCGGGAGAGGGCAGTACTTC.

The genes are TRBV19 and TRBJ2-1, with D uncertain. Trimming took 6 bases from V and 0 from J, leaving 9 bases between them. The CDR3 has 14 residues. CDR1 is LNHDA, CDR2 SQIVND, per germline (reference sequence). The CDR3, as DNA: TGTGCCAGTAGCCCACTGAGCTCCTACAATGAGCAGTTCTTC. Encoded protein: CASSPLSSYNEQFF.

The chain has TRBV7-9 and TRBJ2-1; 11 bases match TRBD2. V was pared by 5 bases and J by 3 bases, with 3 bases of the junction left unmatched. The germline V gene has CDR1 SEHNR and CDR2 FQNEAQ (reference sequence). The CDR3 runs 15 residues. CDR3: CASSKTSGGYNEQFF. CDR3 sequence (DNA): TGTGCCAGCAGCAAAACTAGCGGGGGCTACAATGAGCAGTTCTTC.

This chain uses TRBV4-1 with TRBJ2-2; 10 bases align to TRBD2. This CDR3 contains 16 residues. The V gene's germline CDR1 is MGHRA and CDR2 YSYEKL. Losses at the gene ends were 8 bases for V and 6 bases for J; bases not matched to a gene: 12. This CDR3 is CASGAPSGGVSGELFF. CDR3 in DNA: TGCGCCAGCGGGGCCCCCAGCGGGGGGGTGTCCGGGGAGCTGTTTTTT.

J is TRBJ1-1 and V is TRBV7-9; no reliable D call. Trimming removed 1 base from V and 4 bases from J, with 13 bases in between. There are 15 residues in the CDR3. Germline-derived CDR1 and CDR2 are SEHNR and FQNEAQ (reference sequence). The CDR3 spells CASSLGVTTGTEAFF. CDR3 DNA: TGTGCCAGCAGCTTAGGGGTGACCACGGGCACTGAAGCTTTCTTT. Drawing the rest from reference TRBV7-9 and TRBJ1-1, the complete variable domain is DTGVSQNPRHKITKRGQNVTFRCDPISEHNRLYWYRQTLGQGPEFLTYFQNEAQLEKSRLLSDRFSAERPKGSFSTLEIQRTEQGDSAMYLCASSLGVTTGTEAFFGQGTRLTVV.

The chain uses TRBV28 and TRBJ2-2, with 12 positions matching TRBD2. Germline CDR1 is MDHEN and CDR2 is SYDVKM. The CDR3 has 16 residues. This CDR3 is CAGGTSGLPNTGELFF. The CDR3 DNA sequence: TGTGCGGGGGGGACTAGCGGGCTACCGAACACCGGGGAGCTGTTTTTT.

The chain couples TRBV7-2 to TRBJ2-7; tentative D call: TRBD2 (6 bases). CDR1 SGHTA and CDR2 FQGNSA come from the germline V gene. V dropped 5 bases and J dropped 3 bases, with 17 bases sitting between them. This CDR3 has 15 residues. The CDR3 spells CASSPGGELYYEQYF. CDR3 bases: TGTGCCAGCAGCCCAGGCGGGGAGTTGTACTACGAGCAGTACTTC.

This chain uses TRBV5-6 with TRBJ1-3, with D hard to call. V lost 0 bases and J lost 3, with 7 bases in between. The length of the CDR3 is 14 residues. The V gene's germline CDR1 is SGHDT and CDR2 YYEEEE. CDR3 sequence: CASSLDRDGNTIYF. DNA for the CDR3: TGTGCCAGCAGCTTGGATAGAGATGGAAACACCATATATTTT.

This clone was seen a few times. This chain uses TRBV25-1 with TRBJ2-5; D may be TRBD2 (7 bases). The CDR3 runs to 15 residues. CDR1 is MGHDK and CDR2 is SYGVNS in the germline V gene. Trimming left V 2 bases short and J 4 bases short, with 14 bases between. The CDR3 DNA reads as TGTGCCAGCAGTGAACTGGGGGGGGCTCGAGAGACCCAGTACTTC. Encoded protein: CASSELGGARETQYF.

J is TRBJ1-2 and V is TRBV18; 8 bases fit TRBD1. The CDR3 contains 14 residues. Germline V CDR1 and CDR2: KGHSH, LQKENI. The V and J ends lost 3 bases and 14 bases, in that order; junction bases with no gene match: 14. The CDR3: CASSPSTTGALDTF. In nucleotides, the CDR3 is TGTGCCAGCTCACCCTCTACGACAGGGGCGCTGGATACCTTC.